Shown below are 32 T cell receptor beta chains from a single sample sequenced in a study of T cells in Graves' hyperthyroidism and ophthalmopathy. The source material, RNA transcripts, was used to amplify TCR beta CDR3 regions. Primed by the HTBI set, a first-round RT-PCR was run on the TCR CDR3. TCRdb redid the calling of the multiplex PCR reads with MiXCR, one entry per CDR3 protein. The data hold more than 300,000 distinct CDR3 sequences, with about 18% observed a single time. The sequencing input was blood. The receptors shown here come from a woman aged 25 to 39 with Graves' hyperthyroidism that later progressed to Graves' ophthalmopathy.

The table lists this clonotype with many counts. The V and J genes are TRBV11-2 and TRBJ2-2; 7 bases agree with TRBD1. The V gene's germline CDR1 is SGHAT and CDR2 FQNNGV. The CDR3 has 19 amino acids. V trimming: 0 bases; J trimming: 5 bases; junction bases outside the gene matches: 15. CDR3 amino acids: CASSLDPPYGTAQTGELFF. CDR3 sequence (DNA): TGTGCCAGCAGCTTAGATCCTCCTTATGGGACAGCACAGACCGGGGAGCTGTTTTTT.

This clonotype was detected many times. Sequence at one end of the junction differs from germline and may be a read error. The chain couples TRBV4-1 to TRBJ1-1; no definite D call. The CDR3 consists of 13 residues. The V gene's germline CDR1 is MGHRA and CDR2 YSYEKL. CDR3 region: CASSLAENTEAFF. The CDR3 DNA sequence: TGTGCCAGCAGTTTGGCAGAGAACACTGAAGCTTTCTTT.

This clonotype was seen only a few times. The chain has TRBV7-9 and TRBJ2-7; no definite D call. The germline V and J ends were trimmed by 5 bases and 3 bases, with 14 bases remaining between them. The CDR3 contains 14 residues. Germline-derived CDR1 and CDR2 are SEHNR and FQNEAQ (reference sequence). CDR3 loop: CASSPSETIYEQYF. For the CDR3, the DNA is TGTGCCAGCAGCCCAAGCGAGACAATCTACGAGCAGTACTTC.

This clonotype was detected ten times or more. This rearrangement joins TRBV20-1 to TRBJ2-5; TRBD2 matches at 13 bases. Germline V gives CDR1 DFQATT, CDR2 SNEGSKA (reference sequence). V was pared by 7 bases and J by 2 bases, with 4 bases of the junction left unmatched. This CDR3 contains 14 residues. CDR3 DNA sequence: TGCAGTGTCGGACTAGCGGGGGTGCAAGAGACCCAGTACTTC. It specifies CSVGLAGVQETQYF.

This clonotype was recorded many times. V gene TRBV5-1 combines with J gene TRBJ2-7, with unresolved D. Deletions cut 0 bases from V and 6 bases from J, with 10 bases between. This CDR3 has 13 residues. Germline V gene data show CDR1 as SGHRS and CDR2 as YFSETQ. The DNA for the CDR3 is TGCGCCAGCAGCTTGGCCGGAGTGGGCGAGCAGTACTTC. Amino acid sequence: CASSLAGVGEQYF.

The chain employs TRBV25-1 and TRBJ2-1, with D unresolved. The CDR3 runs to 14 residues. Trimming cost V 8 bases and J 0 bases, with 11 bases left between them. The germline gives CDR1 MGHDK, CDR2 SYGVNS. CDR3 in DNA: TGTGCCAGCGGCAGCTCTAGCTCCTACAATGAGCAGTTCTTC. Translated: CASGSSSSYNEQFF.

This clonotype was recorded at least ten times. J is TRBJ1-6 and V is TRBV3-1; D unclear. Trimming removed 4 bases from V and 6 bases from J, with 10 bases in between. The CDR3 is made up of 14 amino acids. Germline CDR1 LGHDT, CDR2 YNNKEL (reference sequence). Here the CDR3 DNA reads TGTGCCAGCAGCCCAACACTGGGTAATTCACCCCTCCACTTT. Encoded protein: CASSPTLGNSPLHF. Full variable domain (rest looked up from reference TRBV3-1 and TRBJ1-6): DTAVSQTPKYLVTQMGNDKSIKCEQNLGHDTMYWYKQDSKKFLKIMFSYNNKELIINETVPNRFSPKSPDKAHLNLHINSLELGDSAVYFCASSPTLGNSPLHFGNGTRLTVT.

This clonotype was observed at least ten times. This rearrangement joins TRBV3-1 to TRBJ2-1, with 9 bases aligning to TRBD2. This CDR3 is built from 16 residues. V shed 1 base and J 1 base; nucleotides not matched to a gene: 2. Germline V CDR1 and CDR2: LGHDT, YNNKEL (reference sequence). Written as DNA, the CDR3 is TGTGCCAGCAGCCAAGGGACTAGCGCTTCCTACAATGAGCAGTTCTTC. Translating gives CASSQGTSASYNEQFF.

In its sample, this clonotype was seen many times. DNA of the CDR3: TGTGCCAGCAGGGGAAGTGGACAGGGGAAACTACCCGGGGCCTATGGCTACACCTTC. This encodes CASRGSGQGKLPGAYGYTF. This chain links TRBV28 with TRBJ1-2, with 9 nucleotides matching TRBD1. The CDR3 is 19 amino acids. CDR1 MDHEN and CDR2 SYDVKM come from the germline V gene. The J segment lost 4 bases and the V segment lost 6 bases, leaving 21 bases of the junction unmatched.

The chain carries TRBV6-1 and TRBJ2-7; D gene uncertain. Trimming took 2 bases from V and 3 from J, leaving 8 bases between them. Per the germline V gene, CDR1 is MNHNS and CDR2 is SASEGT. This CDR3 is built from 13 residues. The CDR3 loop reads CASSESLFYEQYF. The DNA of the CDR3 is TGTGCCAGCAGTGAAAGTCTATTCTACGAGCAGTACTTC.

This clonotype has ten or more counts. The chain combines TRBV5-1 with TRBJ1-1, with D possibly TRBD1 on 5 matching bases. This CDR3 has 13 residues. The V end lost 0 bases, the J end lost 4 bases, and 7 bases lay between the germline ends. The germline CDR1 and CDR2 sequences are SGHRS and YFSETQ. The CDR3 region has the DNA TGCGCCAGCAGCTTGGATGGGGGCACTGAAGCTTTCTTT. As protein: CASSLDGGTEAFF.

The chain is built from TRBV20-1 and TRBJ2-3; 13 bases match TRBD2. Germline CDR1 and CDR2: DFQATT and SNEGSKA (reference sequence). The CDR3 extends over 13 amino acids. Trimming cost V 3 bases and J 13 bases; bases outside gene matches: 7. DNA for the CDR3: TGCAGTGCTAGTACACCGGGACTAGCGGGAAAGTATTTT. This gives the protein CSASTPGLAGKYF.

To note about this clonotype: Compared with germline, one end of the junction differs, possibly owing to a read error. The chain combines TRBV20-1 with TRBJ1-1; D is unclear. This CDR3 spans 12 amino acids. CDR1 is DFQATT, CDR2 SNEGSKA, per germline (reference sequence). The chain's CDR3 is CSARVLNTEACF. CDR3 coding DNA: TGCAGTGCGAGGGTGCTGAACACTGAAGCTTGCTTT.

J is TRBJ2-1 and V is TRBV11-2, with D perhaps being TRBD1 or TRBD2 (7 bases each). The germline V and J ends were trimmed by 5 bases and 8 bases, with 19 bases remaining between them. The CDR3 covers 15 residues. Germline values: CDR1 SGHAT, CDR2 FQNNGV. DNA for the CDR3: TGTGCCAGCAGCCACGGGGGGAGGGGGCTAGATGAGCAGTTCTTC. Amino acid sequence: CASSHGGRGLDEQFF.

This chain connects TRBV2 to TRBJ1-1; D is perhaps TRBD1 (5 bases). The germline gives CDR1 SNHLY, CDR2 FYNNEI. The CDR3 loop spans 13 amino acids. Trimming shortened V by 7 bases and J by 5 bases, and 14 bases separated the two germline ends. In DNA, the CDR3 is TGTGCCAGCATCCGGGACTCGGGAACTGAAGCTTTCTTT. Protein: CASIRDSGTEAFF.

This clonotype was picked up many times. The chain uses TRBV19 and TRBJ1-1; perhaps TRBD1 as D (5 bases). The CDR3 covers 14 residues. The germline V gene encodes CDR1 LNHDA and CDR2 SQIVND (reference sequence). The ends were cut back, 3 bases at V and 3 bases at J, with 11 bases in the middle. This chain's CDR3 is CASSMGQGHTEAFF. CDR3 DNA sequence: TGTGCCAGTAGTATGGGGCAGGGTCACACTGAAGCTTTCTTT. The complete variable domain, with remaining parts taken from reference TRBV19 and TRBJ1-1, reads DGGITQSPKYLFRKEGQNVTLSCEQNLNHDAMYWYRQDPGQGLRLIYYSQIVNDFQKGDIAEGYSVSREKKESFPLTVTSAQKNPTAFYLCASSMGQGHTEAFFGQGTRLTVV.

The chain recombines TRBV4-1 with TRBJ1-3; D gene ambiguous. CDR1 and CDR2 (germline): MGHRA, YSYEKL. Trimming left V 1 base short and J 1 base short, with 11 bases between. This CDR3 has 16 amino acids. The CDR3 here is CASSQVRLASGNTIYF. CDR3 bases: TGCGCCAGCAGCCAAGTCAGACTTGCTTCTGGAAACACCATATATTTT.

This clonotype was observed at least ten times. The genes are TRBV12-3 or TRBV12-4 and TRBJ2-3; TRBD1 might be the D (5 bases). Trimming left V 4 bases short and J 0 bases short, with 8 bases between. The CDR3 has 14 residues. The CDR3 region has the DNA TGTGCCAGCAGTTCGGACATAAGCACAGATACGCAGTATTTT. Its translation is CASSSDISTDTQYF.

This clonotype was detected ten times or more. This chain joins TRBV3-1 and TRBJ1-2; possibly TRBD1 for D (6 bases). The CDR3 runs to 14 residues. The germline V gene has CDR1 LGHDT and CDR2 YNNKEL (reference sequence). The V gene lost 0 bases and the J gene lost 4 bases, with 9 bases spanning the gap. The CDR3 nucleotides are TGTGCCAGCAGCCAAGATAGGGACACCTATGGCTACACCTTC. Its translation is CASSQDRDTYGYTF.

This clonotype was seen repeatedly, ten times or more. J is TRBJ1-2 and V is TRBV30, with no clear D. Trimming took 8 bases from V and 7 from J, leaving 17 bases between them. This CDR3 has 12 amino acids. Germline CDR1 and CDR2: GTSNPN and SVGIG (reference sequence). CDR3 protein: CATVRFFRGYTF. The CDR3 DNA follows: TGTGCCACCGTCCGGTTCTTCCGTGGCTACACCTTC. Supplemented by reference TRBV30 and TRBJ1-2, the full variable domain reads SQTIHQWPATLVQPVGSPLSLECTVEGTSNPNLYWYRQAAGRGLQLLFYSVGIGQISSEVPQNLSASRPQDRQFILSSKKLLLSDSGFYLCATVRFFRGYTFGSGTRLTVV.

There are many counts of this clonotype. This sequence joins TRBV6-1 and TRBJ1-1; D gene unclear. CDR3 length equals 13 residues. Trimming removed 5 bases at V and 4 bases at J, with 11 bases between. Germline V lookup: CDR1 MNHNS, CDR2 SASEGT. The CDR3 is CASSSGPATEAFF. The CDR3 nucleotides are TGTGCCAGCAGTTCTGGACCGGCCACTGAAGCTTTCTTT.

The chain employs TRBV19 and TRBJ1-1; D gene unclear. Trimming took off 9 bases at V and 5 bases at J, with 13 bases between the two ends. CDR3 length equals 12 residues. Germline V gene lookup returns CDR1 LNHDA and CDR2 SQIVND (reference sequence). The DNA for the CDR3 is TGTGCCAGCCGACCCTCTCGGACTGAAGCTTTCTTT. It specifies CASRPSRTEAFF.

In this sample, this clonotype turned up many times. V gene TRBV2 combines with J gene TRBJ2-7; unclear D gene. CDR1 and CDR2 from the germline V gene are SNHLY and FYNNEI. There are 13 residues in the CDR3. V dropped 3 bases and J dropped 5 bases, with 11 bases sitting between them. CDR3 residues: CASSDYGNDEQYF. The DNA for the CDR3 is TGTGCCAGCAGTGATTATGGGAACGACGAGCAGTACTTC.

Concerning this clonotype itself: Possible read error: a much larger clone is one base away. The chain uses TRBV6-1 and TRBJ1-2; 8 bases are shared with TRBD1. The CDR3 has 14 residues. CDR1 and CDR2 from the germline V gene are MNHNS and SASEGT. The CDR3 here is CTSSAMGQEHGYTF. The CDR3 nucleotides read TGTACCAGCAGCGCTATGGGACAGGAGCATGGCTACACCTTC.

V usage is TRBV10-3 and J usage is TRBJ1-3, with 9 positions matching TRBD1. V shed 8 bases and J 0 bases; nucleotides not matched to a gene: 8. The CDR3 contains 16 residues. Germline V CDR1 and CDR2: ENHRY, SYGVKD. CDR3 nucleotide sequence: TGTGCCATCCTTAATCTGGACAGGGGCTCTGGAAACACCATATATTTT. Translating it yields CAILNLDRGSGNTIYF.

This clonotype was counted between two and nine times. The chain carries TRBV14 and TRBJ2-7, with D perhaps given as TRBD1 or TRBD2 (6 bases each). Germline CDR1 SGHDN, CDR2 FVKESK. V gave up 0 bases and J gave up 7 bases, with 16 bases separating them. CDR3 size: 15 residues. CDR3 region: CASSQDSGGAWEQYF. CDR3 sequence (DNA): TGTGCCAGCAGCCAAGATTCCGGGGGCGCCTGGGAGCAGTACTTC.

The CDR3 nucleotides are TGTGCCAGCAGCTCGACTAGCGGGGGAGATGAGCAGTTCTTC. Residues: CASSSTSGGDEQFF. The chain uses TRBV7-2 and TRBJ2-1; TRBD2 aligns across 12 bases. Germline CDR1 reads SGHTA; CDR2 reads FQGNSA. This CDR3 has 14 amino acids. V lost 4 bases to trimming and J lost 8 bases; unmatched junction nucleotides: 3.

CDR3 bases: TGTGCCAGCAGCTTTGGGTCAACAACTAATGAAAAACTGTTTTTT. It encodes CASSFGSTTNEKLFF. The chain uses TRBV5-5 and TRBJ1-4; D gene ambiguous. Germline V lookup: CDR1 SGHKS, CDR2 YYEKEE (reference sequence). The ends were cut back, 2 bases at V and 0 bases at J, with 8 bases in the middle. This CDR3 contains 15 residues.

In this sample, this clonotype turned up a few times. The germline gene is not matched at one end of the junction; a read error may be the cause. CDR3 region: CACSLQGTGEKLFF. CDR3 in DNA: TGTGCCTGCAGCTTACAGGGGACAGGCGAAAAACTGTTTTTT. This sequence joins TRBV27 and TRBJ1-4, with 8 bases identical to TRBD1. The CDR3 consists of 14 residues. CDR1 and CDR2 (germline): MNHEY, SMNVEV (reference sequence).

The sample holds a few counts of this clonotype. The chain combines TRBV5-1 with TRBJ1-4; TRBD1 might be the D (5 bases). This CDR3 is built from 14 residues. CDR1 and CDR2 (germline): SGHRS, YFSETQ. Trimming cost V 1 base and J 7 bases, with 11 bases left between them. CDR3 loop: CASSLSGLGEKLFF. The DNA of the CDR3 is TGCGCCAGCAGCTTGTCAGGGTTGGGTGAAAAACTGTTTTTT.

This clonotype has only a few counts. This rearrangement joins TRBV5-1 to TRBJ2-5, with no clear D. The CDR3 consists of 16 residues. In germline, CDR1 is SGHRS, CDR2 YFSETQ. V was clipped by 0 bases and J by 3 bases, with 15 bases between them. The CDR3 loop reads CASSLDGLSLKETQYF. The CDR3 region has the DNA TGCGCCAGCAGCTTGGACGGTCTCTCCCTAAAAGAGACCCAGTACTTC.

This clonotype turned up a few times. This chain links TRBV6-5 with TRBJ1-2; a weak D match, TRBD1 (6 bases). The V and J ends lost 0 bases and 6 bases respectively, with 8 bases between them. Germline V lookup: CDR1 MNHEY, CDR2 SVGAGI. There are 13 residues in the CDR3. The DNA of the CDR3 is TGTGCCAGCAGTTACTCCGGGGGGCATGGCTACACCTTC. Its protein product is CASSYSGGHGYTF.